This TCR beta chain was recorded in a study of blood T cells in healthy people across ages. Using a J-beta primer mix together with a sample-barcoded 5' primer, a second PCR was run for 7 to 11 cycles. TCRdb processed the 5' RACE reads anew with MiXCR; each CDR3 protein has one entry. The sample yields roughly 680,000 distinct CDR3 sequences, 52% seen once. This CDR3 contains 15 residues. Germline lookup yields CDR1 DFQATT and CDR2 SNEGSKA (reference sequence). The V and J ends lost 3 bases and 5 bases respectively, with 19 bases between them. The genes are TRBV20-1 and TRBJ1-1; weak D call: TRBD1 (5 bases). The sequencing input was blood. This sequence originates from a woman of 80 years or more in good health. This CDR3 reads CSASLGPPGGTEAFF. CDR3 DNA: TGCAGTGCTAGTTTGGGGCCCCCGGGGGGGACTGAAGCTTTCTTT.